This entry concerns a single T cell receptor beta chain. Its antigen is not identified. The CDR3 contains 15 residues. CDR1 and CDR2 from the germline V gene are SGHTA and FQGNSA. Trimming removed 3 bases from V and 2 bases from J, with 13 bases in between. Allogeneic regulatory or mature dendritic cells were co-cultured for 4 to 6 days with CFSE-labeled sorted T cells at 1:10. Measured with immunoSEQ multiplex PCR; TCRdb has only the in-frame clones, and not every one. The sample consists of 13,000 or so clones, about three fifths of them appearing once. The data originate from a study of regulatory dendritic cells for organ transplantation. Study-wide findings and caveats: Memory CD8+ T cells were the most oligoclonal; naive cells were highly diverse.

The rearrangement uses TRBV7-2 and TRBJ1-1, with D hard to call. This clonotype was obtained from a human donor in good health. Sequenced sample: naive CD8+ T cells from blood cultured with dendritic cells. The subset was: CD45RA+ naive T cells. CDR3 DNA: TGTGCCAGCAGCTTTGAGCGTGCAGCCAACACTGAAGCTTTCTTT. Protein: CASSFERAANTEAFF. Filled out from reference TRBV7-2 and TRBJ1-1, the complete variable domain reads GAGVSQSPSNKVTEKGKDVELRCDPISGHTALYWYRQSLGQGLEFLIYFQGNSAPDKSGLPSDRFSAERTGGSVSTLTIQRTQQEDSAVYLCASSFERAANTEAFFGQGTRLTVV.